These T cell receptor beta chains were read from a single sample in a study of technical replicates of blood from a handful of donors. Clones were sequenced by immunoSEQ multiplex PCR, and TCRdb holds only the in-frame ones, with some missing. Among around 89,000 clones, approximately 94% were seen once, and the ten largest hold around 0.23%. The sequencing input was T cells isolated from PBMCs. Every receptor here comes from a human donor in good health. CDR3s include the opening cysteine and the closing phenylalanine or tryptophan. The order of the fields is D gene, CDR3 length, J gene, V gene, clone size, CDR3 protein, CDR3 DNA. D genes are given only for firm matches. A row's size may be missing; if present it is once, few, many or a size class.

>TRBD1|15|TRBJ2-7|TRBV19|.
CASSIGWTGGYEQYF
TGTGCCAGTAGTATAGGTTGGACAGGGGGCTACGAGCAGTACTTC
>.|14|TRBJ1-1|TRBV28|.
CASSPHPVNTEAFF
TGTGCCAGCAGTCCTCATCCGGTGAACACTGAAGCTTTCTTT
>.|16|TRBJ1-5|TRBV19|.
CASKVSQAGTYQPQHF
TGTGCCAGTAAGGTCTCACAGGCAGGCACATATCAGCCCCAGCATTTT
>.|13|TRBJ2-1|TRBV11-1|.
CASSPYGAGEQFF
TGTGCCAGCAGCCCCTACGGAGCTGGTGAGCAGTTCTTC
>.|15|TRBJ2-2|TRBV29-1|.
CSVKMLAGNTGELFF
TGCAGCGTGAAAATGCTGGCGGGGAACACCGGGGAGCTGTTTTTT
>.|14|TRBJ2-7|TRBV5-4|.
CASSPGDSWAEQYF
TGTGCCAGCAGCCCGGGGGACTCGTGGGCCGAGCAGTACTTC
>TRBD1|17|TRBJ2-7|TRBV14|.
CASSPHPTGTAVYEQYF
TGTGCCAGCAGCCCCCACCCAACCGGGACAGCAGTCTACGAGCAGTACTTC
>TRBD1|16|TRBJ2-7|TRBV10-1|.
CASGAGQGVLADEQYF
TGCGCCAGCGGGGCCGGACAGGGGGTTTTGGCCGACGAGCAGTACTTC
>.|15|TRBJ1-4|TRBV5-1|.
CASSVESATNEKLFF
TGCGCCAGCAGCGTCGAGAGTGCAACTAATGAAAAACTGTTTTTT
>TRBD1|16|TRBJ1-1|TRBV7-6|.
CASSLQGQGEVTEAFF
TGTGCCAGCAGCTTACAGGGACAGGGAGAGGTCACTGAAGCTTTCTTT
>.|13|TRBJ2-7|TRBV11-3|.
CASSQDRTYEQYF
TGTGCCAGCAGCCAAGACAGGACCTACGAGCAGTACTTC
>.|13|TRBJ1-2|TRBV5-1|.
CASSLESGYGYTF
TGCGCCAGCAGCTTGGAATCGGGCTATGGCTACACCTTC
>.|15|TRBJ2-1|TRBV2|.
CASREGDYRYNEQFF
TGTGCCAGCAGGGAGGGGGACTACCGCTACAATGAGCAGTTCTTC
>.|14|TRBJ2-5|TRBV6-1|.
CASSAQVPGETQYF
TGTGCCAGCAGTGCACAGGTTCCTGGGGAGACCCAGTACTTC
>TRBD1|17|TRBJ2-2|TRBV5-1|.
CASSLSRGQPLTGELFF
TGCGCCAGCAGCTTAAGTAGGGGACAGCCGTTAACCGGGGAGCTGTTTTTT
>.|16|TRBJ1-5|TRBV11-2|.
CASSLGGRGSGQPQHF
TGTGCCAGCAGCTTAGGTGGCCGGGGTTCGGGTCAGCCCCAGCATTTT
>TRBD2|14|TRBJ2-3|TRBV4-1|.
CASSPGLVTDTQYF
TGCGCCAGCAGCCCCGGACTAGTGACAGATACGCAGTATTTT
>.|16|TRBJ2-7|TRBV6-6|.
CASSPEASAFSYEQYF
TGTGCCAGCAGCCCTGAAGCTAGCGCGTTCTCCTACGAGCAGTACTTC
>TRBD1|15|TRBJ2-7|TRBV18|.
CASSGGTGITYEQYF
TGTGCCAGCTCCGGGGGGACAGGGATAACCTACGAGCAGTACTTC
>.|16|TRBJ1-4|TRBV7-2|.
CASTPSLFDSNEKLFF
TGTGCCAGCACCCCAAGTTTGTTCGACTCAAATGAAAAACTGTTTTTT
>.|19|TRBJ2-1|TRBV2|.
CASSEVGSLLSGTNNEQFF
TGTGCCAGCAGTGAGGTAGGTAGCCTCCTTTCCGGAACCAACAATGAGCAGTTCTTC
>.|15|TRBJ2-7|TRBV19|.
CASSIRGRGRGEQYF
TGTGCCAGTAGTATAAGGGGCAGGGGAAGGGGCGAGCAGTACTTC
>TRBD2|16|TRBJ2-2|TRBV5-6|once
CASSYGTTTNTGELFF
TGTGCCAGCAGCTACGGGACTACTACGAACACCGGGGAGCTGTTTTTT
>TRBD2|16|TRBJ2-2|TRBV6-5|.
CASSYSGSGGTGELFF
TGTGCCAGCAGTTACTCAGGGAGCGGGGGGACCGGGGAGCTGTTTTTT
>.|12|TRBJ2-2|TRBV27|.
CASSLIEGELFF
TGTGCCAGCAGTCTAATCGAAGGGGAGCTGTTTTTT
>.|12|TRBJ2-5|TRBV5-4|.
CASSSVQETQYF
TGTGCCAGCAGTTCCGTCCAAGAGACCCAGTACTTC